This T cell receptor (beta chain) was sequenced for a study of T-cell memory formation after mild COVID-19. The germline V gene encodes CDR1 SGHTA and CDR2 FQGNSA. The CDR3 consists of 14 residues. V dropped 1 base and J dropped 4; count of bases not matched to a gene: 0. TCRdb redid the calling of the 5' RACE reads with MiXCR, one entry per CDR3 protein. The sample gives tens of thousands of distinct CDR3 sequences, approximately 9.1% of which show up once; about 10% is in the top ten. The gene calls are TRBV7-2 and TRBJ2-1; the match to TRBD2 covers 8 bases. The sample comprised PBMCs or a T cell subset sorted from them (not recorded which). This receptor was taken from an adult woman who had mild COVID-19 (a few samples of this study predate the infection). Cell type and time point are not known. CDR3 residues: CASSLGLAYNEQFF. CDR3 DNA: TGTGCCAGCAGCTTAGGACTAGCGTACAATGAGCAGTTCTTC.